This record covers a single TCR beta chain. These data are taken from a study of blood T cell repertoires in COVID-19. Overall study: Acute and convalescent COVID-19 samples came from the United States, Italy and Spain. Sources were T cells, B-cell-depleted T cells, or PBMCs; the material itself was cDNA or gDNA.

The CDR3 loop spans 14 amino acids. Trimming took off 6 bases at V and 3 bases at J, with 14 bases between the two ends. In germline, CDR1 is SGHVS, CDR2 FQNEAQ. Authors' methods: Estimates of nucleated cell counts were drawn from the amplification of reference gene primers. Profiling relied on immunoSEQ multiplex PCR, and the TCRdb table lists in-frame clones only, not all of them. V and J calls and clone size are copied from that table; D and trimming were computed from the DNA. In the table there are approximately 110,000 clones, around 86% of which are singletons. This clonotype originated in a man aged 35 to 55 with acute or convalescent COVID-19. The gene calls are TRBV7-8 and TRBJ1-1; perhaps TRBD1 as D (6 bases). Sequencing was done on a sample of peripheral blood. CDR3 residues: CASSQDRLYTEAFF. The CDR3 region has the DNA TGTGCCAGCAGTCAAGACAGGCTGTACACTGAAGCTTTCTTT. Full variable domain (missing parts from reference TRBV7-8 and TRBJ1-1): GAGVSQSPRYKVAKRGQDVALRCDPISGHVSLFWYQQALGQGPEFLTYFQNEAQLDKSGLPSDRFFAERPEGSVSTLKIQRTQQEDSAVYLCASSQDRLYTEAFFGQGTRLTVV.